A single sample is the source of the 3 T cell receptor beta chains below, sequenced in a study of cytomegalovirus exposure and HLA in healthy donors. PCR primers comprised 60 Vbeta and 13 Jbeta primers. The method was immunoSEQ multiplex PCR; TCRdb's version includes in-frame clones alone and lacks a portion of them. The sample includes 150,000 to 200,000 clones, around two thirds of them seen just once. Specimen: PBMCs. The receptors originated from a man between 45 and 60 years old in good health and CMV-seronegative.

This chain joins TRBV5-1 and TRBJ2-1; D perhaps matches TRBD1 (6 bases). Germline V gene sequence: CDR1 SGHRS, CDR2 YFSETQ. The CDR3 runs to 14 residues. V lost 4 bases, J lost 9 bases, and 17 bases lay in between. The CDR3 DNA sequence: TGCGCCAGCAGCGAATTAAGGGGGTTGAGTGAGCAGTTCTTC. This translates into CASSELRGLSEQFF.

This clone showed up just a few times. This rearrangement joins TRBV5-1 to TRBJ2-7; TRBD1 matches 9 bases. The V segment lost 1 base and the J segment 3 bases; nucleotides outside the gene matches: 5. CDR1 is SGHRS, CDR2 YFSETQ, per germline. The CDR3 spans 15 residues. CDR3 bases: TGCGCCAGCAGCTTGCCCCCGGGACAGGGCTACGAGCAGTACTTC. Its translation: CASSLPPGQGYEQYF.

This rearrangement joins TRBV5-1 to TRBJ2-3, with 9 bases that match TRBD2. CDR3 size: 15 residues. J lost 7 bases, V lost 7 bases, and 13 bases had no gene match. Germline values: CDR1 SGHRS, CDR2 YFSETQ. This CDR3 is CASRAGSGGYHTQYF. The CDR3 nucleotides read TGCGCCAGCCGCGCAGGGAGCGGGGGGTATCATACGCAGTATTTT. Full variable domain (outside the CDR3, taken from reference TRBV5-1 and TRBJ2-3): KAGVTQTPRYLIKTRGQQVTLSCSPISGHRSVSWYQQTPGQGLQFLFEYFSETQRNKGNFPGRFSGRQFSNSRSEMNVSTLELGDSALYLCASRAGSGGYHTQYFGPGTRLTVL.